A selection of T cell receptor beta chains follows, all from one sample in a study of blood T cell repertoires in COVID-19. Data came from immunoSEQ multiplex PCR; TCRdb stores just in-frame clones and leaves some out. The sample holds some 300,000 clones; roughly 89% are singletons and the top ten take approximately 4.3%. Material: PBMCs or T cells enriched from blood (not recorded which). These TCRs come from a young woman with acute COVID-19. CDR3s include the opening cysteine and the closing phenylalanine or tryptophan. D genes are given only for firm matches. Clone size, where shown, is once, few, many, or a class for clones that have expanded.

-,-,TRBJ2-1,TRBV9,TGTGCCAGCAGCGTAGACGGTTACAATGAGCAGTTCTTC,CASSVDGYNEQFF
-,TRBD2,TRBJ2-2,TRBV9,TGTGCCAGCAGCGCCGGAGGACTAGCGGGAGGACCCGGGGAGCTGTTTTTT,CASSAGGLAGGPGELFF
-,TRBD1,TRBJ1-2,TRBV28,TGTGCCAGCGGGGCAGGGGGTTTAGCTAACTATGGCTACACCTTC,CASGAGGLANYGYTF
-,TRBD2,TRBJ2-7,TRBV6-6,TGTGCCAGCAGTCGGCAGGGAATTAGCGGGAGCTCCTACGAGCAGTACTTC,CASSRQGISGSSYEQYF
-,-,TRBJ2-2,TRBV11-2,TGTGCCAGCACCCCGCGACCGGGAAAAGGAGACACCGGGGAGCTGTTTTTT,CASTPRPGKGDTGELFF
once,-,TRBJ2-7,TRBV12-3/TRBV12-4,TGTGCCAGCAGTTTCCTTACCTACGAGCAGTACTTC,CASSFLTYEQYF
-,TRBD2,TRBJ2-2,TRBV5-1,TGCGCCAGCAGCTTGGTCCTACAAGCGGGAGTCCGCACCGGGGAGCTGTTTTTT,CASSLVLQAGVRTGELFF
once,-,TRBJ2-7,TRBV29-1,TGCAGCGTTGAAGACGAGGTATCAGGGACCTACGAGCAGTACTTC,CSVEDEVSGTYEQYF
many,TRBD1,TRBJ2-5,TRBV7-8,TGTGCCAGCAGCTTAGCTCCAGACAGGGTGGGGGAGACCCAGTACTTC,CASSLAPDRVGETQYF
few,-,TRBJ1-1,TRBV27,TGTGCCAGCAGTTGGGGGGAAAGCGCTGAAGCTTTCTTT,CASSWGESAEAFF
-,-,TRBJ2-7,TRBV27,TGTGCCAGCAGTTTATCGAAAGGGGCAGTCCACTACGAGCAGTACTTC,CASSLSKGAVHYEQYF
-,TRBD2,TRBJ2-1,TRBV25-1,TGTGCCAGCAGTGATCCCGACAGCGGGAGGGCCTATGAGCAGTTCTTC,CASSDPDSGRAYEQFF
-,-,TRBJ1-2,TRBV19,TGTGCCAGTAGCAATGACAGGCCGTACTATGGCTACACCTTC,CASSNDRPYYGYTF
-,-,TRBJ2-3,TRBV28,TGTGCCAGCAGTTTATGGGGCCGGAACACAGATACGCAGTATTTT,CASSLWGRNTDTQYF
-,-,TRBJ1-2,TRBV13,TGTGCCAGCACCTTAAGGCGGCAAGACTATGGCTACACCTTC,CASTLRRQDYGYTF
-,-,TRBJ2-3,TRBV5-1,TGCGCCAGCAACCCGGGAGACCTTTCGGGTACGCAGTATTTT,CASNPGDLSGTQYF
-,TRBD1,TRBJ1-1,TRBV11-3,TGTGCCAGCAGCCCTGGGACAGGGGTCGACACTGAAGCTTTCTTT,CASSPGTGVDTEAFF
-,-,TRBJ2-1,TRBV4-1,TGCGCCAGCAGCCAAGTCGATTTAGTCGGGAGCAGCCACAATGAGCAGTTCTTC,CASSQVDLVGSSHNEQFF
-,-,TRBJ1-1,TRBV19,TGTGCCAGTAGTATAGTGGGGGCAGGAGAAGCTTTCTTT,CASSIVGAGEAFF
-,-,TRBJ2-7,TRBV18,TGTGCCAGCTCACGAGCGGAGGGGGGGGCTCTCGAGCAGTACTTC,CASSRAEGGALEQYF
-,TRBD1,TRBJ1-4,TRBV28,TGTGCCAGCAGTTTACGGACCCTCGTACAGGGGGGGGAAAAACTGTTTTTT,CASSLRTLVQGGEKLFF
-,-,TRBJ1-1,TRBV7-9,TGTGCCAGCAGCTTAGTAATAGGGGCTGAAGCTTTCTTT,CASSLVIGAEAFF
few,TRBD1,TRBJ1-5,TRBV19,TGTGCCAGTAGGTCCGGGACAGGCGGCAATCAGCCCCAGCATTTT,CASRSGTGGNQPQHF
-,TRBD2,TRBJ2-4,TRBV28,TGTGCCAGCAGTTTATTGGGAGGGCCGAGCGACATTCAGTACTTC,CASSLLGGPSDIQYF
-,TRBD1,TRBJ1-1,TRBV7-9,TGTGCCAGTTCTTTACAGGGGGGCACTGAAGCTTTCTTT,CASSLQGGTEAFF
-,-,TRBJ1-1,TRBV12-3/TRBV12-4,TGTGCCAGCAGCGGGCGGGGAAACACTGAAGCTTTCTTT,CASSGRGNTEAFF
-,TRBD1,TRBJ2-3,TRBV7-9,TGTGCCAGCAGCTCTTCTGACAGGGTATCAGATACGCAGTATTTT,CASSSSDRVSDTQYF
-,TRBD1,TRBJ2-7,TRBV5-1,TGCGCCAGCAGCTGGGCGACAGGGGATTACGAGCAGTACTTC,CASSWATGDYEQYF
few,-,TRBJ1-5,TRBV2,TGTGCCAGCAGTGAGGCAGGGAGGCAGCATTTT,CASSEAGRQHF
-,-,TRBJ2-7,TRBV7-9,TGTGCCAGCAGCTTACTCTACCTCCTCGACGAGCAGTACTTC,CASSLLYLLDEQYF
few,TRBD2,TRBJ2-3,TRBV7-3,TGTGCCAGCAGCCCGACTAGCGGCACAGATACGCAGTATTTT,CASSPTSGTDTQYF
once,-,TRBJ2-1,TRBV27,TGTGCCAGCAGTTTACCGGCTGGCGGGCCTTACAATGAGCAGTTCTTC,CASSLPAGGPYNEQFF
-,TRBD2,TRBJ2-1,TRBV5-4,TGTGCCAGCAGCTCACTACTAGCGGGAGAGTCGAATGAGCAGTTCTTC,CASSSLLAGESNEQFF
few,TRBD2,TRBJ2-1,TRBV5-1,TGCGCCAGCAGCTTAGCGGGAGGGTTCTCCTACAATGAGCAGTTCTTC,CASSLAGGFSYNEQFF
-,TRBD1,TRBJ1-5,TRBV16,TGTGCCAGCAGCAAGGACAGGGTCAATCAGCCCCAGCATTTT,CASSKDRVNQPQHF
-,TRBD1,TRBJ2-3,TRBV7-3,TGTGCCAGCAGCTTAACCGGACAGGGGGGGACAGATACGCAGTATTTT,CASSLTGQGGTDTQYF
-,-,TRBJ2-3,TRBV28,TGTGCCAGCAGTACGGAGGATACGCAGTATTTT,CASSTEDTQYF
-,TRBD1,TRBJ2-1,TRBV5-1,TGCGCCAGCAGCTTCGGGGACAGGGGTTACAATGAGCAGTTCTTC,CASSFGDRGYNEQFF
-,-,TRBJ2-2,TRBV13,TGTGCCAGCAGCCCCCGGGAAGGGAGCACCGGGGAGCTGTTTTTT,CASSPREGSTGELFF
-,-,TRBJ1-2,TRBV19,TGTGCCAGTAGTATTTTCGAGGGTTTAACTCGAGGCTACACCTTC,CASSIFEGLTRGYTF
-,-,TRBJ2-3,TRBV5-1,TGCGCCAGCAGCTCCCATGGGAGATCAATGGGAGATACGCAGTATTTT,CASSSHGRSMGDTQYF
-,-,TRBJ2-3,TRBV27,TGTGCCAGCAGTTCCCTCCAGGTCGCCACAGATACGCAGTATTTT,CASSSLQVATDTQYF
-,-,TRBJ1-1,TRBV28,TGTGCCAGCAGCTTAGAGAAATTGACTGAAGCTTTCTTT,CASSLEKLTEAFF
-,TRBD1,TRBJ1-5,TRBV7-2,TGTGCCAGCAGCTTAACAGGGGGGCATCAGCCCCAGCATTTT,CASSLTGGHQPQHF